The 5 T cell receptor beta chains listed next were all sequenced from one sample in a study of identical twins. Each CDR3 protein is one row after TCRdb ran MiXCR on the 5' RACE reads. This table has 1.5 million to 2 million distinct CDR3 sequences, less than 40% appearing once. Sequenced: cord blood. The receptors shown here come from a newborn girl in good health.

The V gene is TRBV20-1, the J gene TRBJ2-1, with TRBD2 as a possible D gene (5 bases). Per germline, CDR1 DFQATT and CDR2 SNEGSKA (reference sequence). This CDR3 has 14 amino acids. The V gene lost 6 bases and the J gene lost 6 bases, with 18 bases spanning the gap. This CDR3 is CSAQLGWRTNEQFF. The CDR3, as DNA: TGCAGTGCCCAACTAGGATGGAGGACCAATGAGCAGTTCTTC.

A note on this clonotype: One end of the junction fails to match germline, which may point to a read error. The chain joins TRBV7-8 to TRBJ2-7; the D is unclear. From germline, CDR1 is SGHVS and CDR2 FQNEAQ. This CDR3 has 13 amino acids. This CDR3 is CARSLTSVGEQYF. In DNA form, the CDR3 reads TGTGCCCGCAGCTTAACTTCTGTTGGCGAGCAGTACTTC.

The J gene is TRBJ1-6, the V gene TRBV5-1; 9 nucleotides agree with TRBD1. V shed 2 bases and J 5 bases; nucleotides not matched to a gene: 8. Germline-derived CDR1 and CDR2 are SGHRS and YFSETQ. This CDR3 region has 17 residues. The CDR3 DNA reads as TGCGCCAGCAGCTTCGGATTAAGACAGGGGGATAATTCACCCCTCCACTTT. Amino acids: CASSFGLRQGDNSPLHF.

This clonotype was observed a few times. V gene TRBV5-1 combines with J gene TRBJ1-6; perhaps TRBD1 as D (5 bases). The germline CDR1 and CDR2 sequences are SGHRS and YFSETQ. Trimming left V 4 bases short and J 9 bases short, with 20 bases between. The CDR3 sequence is 16 residues long. For the CDR3, the DNA is TGCGCCAGCAGCCGGTGGAATCCGGGGGAAGGTTCACCCCTCCACTTT. It encodes CASSRWNPGEGSPLHF.

The chain joins TRBV10-3 to TRBJ2-7; the match to TRBD1 covers 7 bases. V dropped 11 bases and J dropped 5; count of bases not matched to a gene: 6. The germline gives CDR1 ENHRY, CDR2 SYGVKD. This CDR3 is 11 amino acids long. CDR3 nucleotide sequence: TGTGCCGTCCAACAGGGGAACGAGCAGTACTTC. This gives the protein CAVQQGNEQYF.